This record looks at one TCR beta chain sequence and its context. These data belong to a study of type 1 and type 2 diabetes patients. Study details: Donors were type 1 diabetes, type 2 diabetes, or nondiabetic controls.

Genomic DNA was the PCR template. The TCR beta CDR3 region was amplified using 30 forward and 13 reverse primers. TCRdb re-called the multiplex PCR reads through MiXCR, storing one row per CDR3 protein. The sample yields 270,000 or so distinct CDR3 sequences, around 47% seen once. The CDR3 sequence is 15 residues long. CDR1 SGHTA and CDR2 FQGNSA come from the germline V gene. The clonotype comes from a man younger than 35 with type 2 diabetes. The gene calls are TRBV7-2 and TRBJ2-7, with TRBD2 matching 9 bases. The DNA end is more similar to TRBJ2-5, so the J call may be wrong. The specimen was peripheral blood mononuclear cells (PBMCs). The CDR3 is CASSLRAGGQETQYF. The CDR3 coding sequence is TGTGCCAGCAGCTTACGGGCGGGGGGGCAGGAGACCCAGTACTTC.